These 31 T cell receptor beta chains were sequenced from one sample in a study of T cell responses to AZD1222 COVID-19 vaccine. The assay was immunoSEQ multiplex PCR, and TCRdb's table has in-frame clones only and misses some. The sample holds roughly 180,000 clones, roughly 92% seen once. Source: peripheral blood, taken 28 days after the second AZD1222 dose. These receptor sequences come from an adult who received the AZD1222 COVID-19 vaccine.

The CDR3 here is CASSEQTIAKNIQYF. The CDR3 region has the DNA TGTGCCAGCAGTGAACAGACAATAGCCAAAAACATTCAGTACTTC. The rearrangement uses TRBV2 and TRBJ2-4; D remains ambiguous. The V and J ends lost 2 bases and 0 bases respectively, with 8 bases between them. CDR3 length: 15 amino acids. Germline-derived CDR1 and CDR2 are SNHLY and FYNNEI.

This chain joins TRBV5-1 and TRBJ1-1; tentatively, D is TRBD1 (6 bases). The CDR3 is 15 amino acids. Deletions cut 3 bases from V and 3 bases from J, with 15 bases between. Germline CDR1 is SGHRS and CDR2 is YFSETQ. CDR3 in DNA: TGCGCCAGCAGCTACACGGGGGCTGGGGACACTGAAGCTTTCTTT. The encoded protein is CASSYTGAGDTEAFF.

A note on this clone: The junction differs from germline at one of its ends, possibly a read error. This rearrangement joins TRBV2 to TRBJ1-5; unclear D gene. The length of the CDR3 is 14 residues. Germline-derived CDR1 and CDR2 are SNHLY and FYNNEI. The CDR3 loop reads CASSEGAFYQPQHF. CDR3 in DNA: TGTGCCAGCAGCGAAGGAGCCTTCTATCAGCCCCAGCATTTT.

V usage is TRBV9 and J usage is TRBJ1-1; perhaps TRBD1 as D (5 bases). The V end lost 4 bases, the J end lost 1 base, and 17 bases lay between the germline ends. Per the germline V gene, CDR1 is SGDLS and CDR2 is YYNGEE. The CDR3 has 16 residues. The CDR3 sequence: CASSPQVGGSNTEAFF. Here the CDR3 DNA reads TGTGCCAGCAGCCCCCAGGTCGGGGGGTCGAACACTGAAGCTTTCTTT.

The genes are TRBV15 and TRBJ1-1, with D unresolved. V was trimmed by 0 bases and J by 4 bases, leaving 12 bases between them. This CDR3 comprises 15 residues. Per germline, CDR1 LNHNV and CDR2 YYDKDF (reference sequence). DNA for the CDR3: TGTGCCACCAGCAGAGATGATCGGGGTTTCACTGAAGCTTTCTTT. Amino acids: CATSRDDRGFTEAFF.

The gene calls are TRBV27 and TRBJ2-6; D unresolved. The CDR3 loop spans 14 amino acids. Per germline, CDR1 MNHEY and CDR2 SMNVEV (reference sequence). The V and J ends lost 5 bases and 2 bases respectively, with 7 bases between them. This CDR3 reads CASSPDPGANVLTF. The CDR3, as DNA: TGTGCCAGCAGTCCGGATCCTGGGGCCAACGTCCTGACTTTC.

This clone appeared a single time. The chain links TRBV19 to TRBJ2-7, with 9 bases aligning to TRBD1. Trimming at V came to 5 bases and at J to 2 bases, leaving 7 bases not matched to a gene. Germline V gene sequence: CDR1 LNHDA, CDR2 SQIVND (reference sequence). CDR3 length equals 15 residues. The DNA for the CDR3 is TGTGCCAGTAGTCCGGGACAGGGTTTCCCCTACGAGCAGTACTTC. This encodes CASSPGQGFPYEQYF.

The chain has TRBV19 and TRBJ2-1, with TRBD2 matching 7 bases. Germline values: CDR1 LNHDA, CDR2 SQIVND (reference sequence). V gave up 5 bases and J gave up 4 bases; unmatched junction bases: 8. The CDR3 runs 15 residues. The DNA for the CDR3 is TGTGCCAGTAGTTCTCAAGCGGGAATATACAATGAGCAGTTCTTC. Its protein product is CASSSQAGIYNEQFF.

J is TRBJ2-3 and V is TRBV12-3 or TRBV12-4, with 7 bases that match TRBD2. This CDR3 has 12 amino acids. V gave up 5 bases and J gave up 4 bases; unmatched junction bases: 0. In DNA form, the CDR3 reads TGTGCCAGCAGTGGGGGGGCAGATACGCAGTATTTT. Encoded protein: CASSGGADTQYF.

V gene TRBV21-1 combines with J gene TRBJ1-1. TRBV21-1 is listed as a pseudogene. The CDR3 runs to 9 residues. CDR3 region: CARRSEAFF. The CDR3 DNA sequence: TGTGCCAGACGATCGGAAGCTTTCTTT.

This clone was observed once. The rearrangement joins TRBV4-2 to TRBJ2-7, with D uncertain. The germline CDR1 and CDR2 sequences are LGHNA and YNFKEQ. The CDR3 covers 14 residues. The V end was cut by 0 bases, the J end by 5 bases, with 11 bases between. The CDR3 nucleotides read TGTGCCAGCAGCCAAGAGCTACGGCCCAACGAGCAGTACTTC. Protein: CASSQELRPNEQYF.

The chain employs TRBV4-1 and TRBJ2-3, with no clear D. Trimming left V 0 bases short and J 1 base short, with 11 bases between. The germline V gene encodes CDR1 MGHRA and CDR2 YSYEKL. The CDR3 is made up of 16 amino acids. CDR3 sequence reads: CASSQDRSSGTDTQYF. Here the CDR3 DNA reads TGCGCCAGCAGCCAAGATCGGTCCAGTGGCACAGATACGCAGTATTTT.

The chain combines TRBV30 with TRBJ2-7; TRBD2 might be the D (5 bases). This CDR3 has 12 residues. Between the trimmed V and J ends, which lost 2 bases and 7 bases, there was a span of 12 bases. Germline V CDR1 and CDR2: GTSNPN, SVGIG (reference sequence). CDR3 in amino acids: CAWSWEKTEQYF. In DNA form, the CDR3 reads TGTGCCTGGAGTTGGGAGAAAACGGAGCAGTACTTC.

The gene calls are TRBV2 and TRBJ1-6; D not resolved. V was cut by 4 bases and J by 3 bases, with 1 base left in between. The CDR3 is 12 residues long. Germline V gene data show CDR1 as SNHLY and CDR2 as FYNNEI. Here the CDR3 reads CASSGYNSPLHF. In nucleotides, the CDR3 is TGTGCCAGCAGTGGCTATAATTCACCCCTCCACTTT.

The rearrangement joins TRBV11-3 to TRBJ1-1; a possible D gene is TRBD1 (6 bases). CDR3 length: 14 residues. Germline CDR1 reads SGHNT; CDR2 reads YENEEA. Trimming removed 5 bases from V and 1 base from J, with 11 bases in between. CDR3 bases: TGTGCCAGCAGCCAAGGACAGAAGAACACTGAAGCTTTCTTT. Residues: CASSQGQKNTEAFF. Variable domain in full (rest from reference TRBV11-3 and TRBJ1-1): EAGVVQSPRYKIIEKKQPVAFWCNPISGHNTLYWYLQNLGQGPELLIRYENEEAVDDSQLPKDRFSAERLKGVDSTLKIQPAELGDSAVYLCASSQGQKNTEAFFGQGTRLTVV.

The genes are TRBV11-2 and TRBJ1-3; D gene ambiguous. V was pared by 2 bases and J by 1 base, with 6 bases between. CDR1 and CDR2 from the germline V gene are SGHAT and FQNNGV. The CDR3 extends over 14 amino acids. The CDR3 DNA reads as TGTGCCAGCAGCTTACATCTTTCTGGAAACACCATATATTTT. It is translated as CASSLHLSGNTIYF.

CDR3 in DNA: TGTGCCAGCAGCTTAGCCAAACTAGCGACCGGGGAGCTGTTTTTT. Protein sequence: CASSLAKLATGELFF. This sequence joins TRBV7-6 and TRBJ2-2; 7 positions agree with TRBD2. V gave up 0 bases and J gave up 5 bases; unmatched junction bases: 3. CDR3 length equals 15 residues. Per the germline V gene, CDR1 is SGHVS and CDR2 is FNYEAQ.

This sequence joins TRBV6-5 and TRBJ2-7, with TRBD1 matching 7 bases. Trimming removed 8 bases from V and 3 bases from J; junction bases left unmatched: 7. The CDR3 runs 13 residues. The germline V gene has CDR1 MNHEY and CDR2 SVGAGI. The CDR3 spells CASGRDSGYEQYF. The CDR3 DNA reads as TGTGCCAGCGGCCGGGACAGCGGCTACGAGCAGTACTTC.

The chain has TRBV5-1 and TRBJ2-7, with D unclear. CDR3 length equals 14 residues. V was cut by 4 bases and J by 7 bases, with 18 bases left in between. The germline V gene has CDR1 SGHRS and CDR2 YFSETQ. DNA for the CDR3: TGCGCCAGCAGCCCCGGTCCGGGTCCCGGGGAGCAGTACTTC. Translation gives CASSPGPGPGEQYF.

The genes are TRBV2 and TRBJ2-7; TRBD1 aligns across 9 bases. Germline V gene lookup returns CDR1 SNHLY and CDR2 FYNNEI. The CDR3 is made up of 14 amino acids. Germline trimming cut 6 bases from V and 5 bases from J; bases unmatched to any gene: 8. This chain's CDR3 is CASSRTGGRNEQYF. The CDR3 DNA is TGTGCCAGCAGCCGAACAGGGGGCAGGAACGAGCAGTACTTC. The complete variable domain, with remaining parts taken from reference TRBV2 and TRBJ2-7, reads EPEVTQTPSHQVTQMGQEVILRCVPISNHLYFYWYRQILGQKVEFLVSFYNNEISEKSEIFDDQFSVERPDGSNFTLKIRSTKLEDSAMYFCASSRTGGRNEQYFGPGTRLTVT.

The chain recombines TRBV19 with TRBJ2-7; 10 bases are shared with TRBD2. Trimming at V came to 4 bases and at J to 4 bases, leaving 4 bases not matched to a gene. CDR1 and CDR2 from the germline V gene are LNHDA and SQIVND (reference sequence). This CDR3 spans 14 amino acids. The CDR3 loop is CASSSSGRAYEQYF. The CDR3, as DNA: TGTGCCAGTAGTAGCAGCGGGAGGGCATACGAGCAGTACTTC.

The chain employs TRBV5-4 and TRBJ2-7; perhaps TRBD1 as D (5 bases). The length of the CDR3 is 13 residues. V was trimmed by 4 bases and J by 6 bases, leaving 14 bases between them. Germline V gene data show CDR1 as SGHNT and CDR2 as YYREEE (reference sequence). The chain's CDR3 is CASSPSPRAEQYF. In DNA, the CDR3 is TGTGCCAGCAGCCCTAGTCCCAGGGCCGAGCAGTACTTC.

Remarks on this clone: One junction end disagrees with the germline gene, perhaps due to a read error. CDR3 sequence reads: CASSRDMNTEVFF. The CDR3 coding sequence is TGTGCCAGCAGCAGGGACATGAACACTGAAGTTTTCTTT. V and J are TRBV5-5 and TRBJ1-1; TRBD1 is a possible D gene (6 bases). Germline V gene data show CDR1 as SGHKS and CDR2 as YYEKEE (reference sequence). The CDR3 spans 13 residues.

This chain joins TRBV5-1 and TRBJ1-1; the D gene is possibly TRBD1 (5 bases). CDR3 length: 14 amino acids. The V gene lost 0 bases and the J gene lost 8 bases, with 14 bases spanning the gap. Germline-derived CDR1 and CDR2 are SGHRS and YFSETQ. The CDR3 spells CASSLVDGGFEAFF. DNA of the CDR3: TGCGCCAGCAGCTTGGTAGATGGGGGGTTCGAAGCTTTCTTT.

The V call is TRBV15, the J call TRBJ1-1; tentative D call: TRBD1 (5 bases). The CDR3 has 15 amino acids. Germline CDR1 and CDR2: LNHNV and YYDKDF (reference sequence). Trimming took 5 bases from V and 1 from J, leaving 14 bases between them. The CDR3 sequence: CATSPPTGGNTEAFF. CDR3 coding DNA: TGTGCCACCAGCCCCCCCACCGGGGGGAACACTGAAGCTTTCTTT.

CDR3 sequence (DNA): TGTGCCATCAGTGAGTCAGGGGGCGCTTTGGGAGGCTACACCTTC. Translation: CAISESGGALGGYTF. The rearrangement uses TRBV10-3 and TRBJ1-2, with 7 positions matching TRBD1. This CDR3 spans 15 amino acids. The germline gives CDR1 ENHRY, CDR2 SYGVKD. V lost 0 bases, J lost 8 bases, and 9 bases stayed unmatched.

J is TRBJ2-1 and V is TRBV19; D remains ambiguous. The CDR3 has 11 residues. Per the germline V gene, CDR1 is LNHDA and CDR2 is SQIVND (reference sequence). V dropped 4 bases and J dropped 10 bases, with 8 bases sitting between them. The CDR3 nucleotides read TGTGCCAGTAGTACGAGAGTGGAGCAGTTCTTC. Protein product: CASSTRVEQFF.

This chain connects TRBV11-2 to TRBJ1-2; 8 nucleotides match TRBD1. The CDR3 loop spans 17 amino acids. The trim removed 3 bases at V and 6 bases at J, leaving 15 bases unmatched. Germline assignment: CDR1 SGHAT and CDR2 FQNNGV. The CDR3 loop is CASSFGQGAWGSDGYTF. As DNA, the CDR3 is TGTGCCAGCAGCTTTGGCCAGGGGGCGTGGGGCTCGGATGGCTACACCTTC.

A few counts support this clone. The chain is built from TRBV9 and TRBJ1-6, with a weak D call TRBD1 (6 bases). V was trimmed by 5 bases and J by 7 bases, leaving 16 bases between them. The germline gives CDR1 SGDLS, CDR2 YYNGEE. The CDR3 has 15 amino acids. Written as DNA, the CDR3 is TGTGCCAGCAGAGGTATGGGGGCTGCCAATTCACCCCTCCACTTT. Encoded protein: CASRGMGAANSPLHF.

This rearrangement joins TRBV27 to TRBJ1-2; 7 nucleotides line up with TRBD1. The CDR3 totals 17 residues. The V and J ends lost 0 bases and 0 bases, in that order; junction bases with no gene match: 7. Germline lookup yields CDR1 MNHEY and CDR2 SMNVEV (reference sequence). The CDR3 loop is CASSLSTGNGANYGYTF. The CDR3 DNA sequence: TGTGCCAGCAGTTTATCGACAGGGAATGGAGCTAACTATGGCTACACCTTC.

This chain connects TRBV19 to TRBJ1-4; 8 bases fit TRBD1. The ends lost 5 bases at V and 7 bases at J; junction bases unmatched: 9. The CDR3 spans 15 residues. Per germline, CDR1 LNHDA and CDR2 SQIVND (reference sequence). CDR3 amino acids: CASSSTGGWGEKLFF. The CDR3 DNA follows: TGTGCCAGTAGTTCCACAGGGGGATGGGGTGAAAAACTGTTTTTT.